These T cell receptor beta chains were read from a single sample in a study of T-cell reconstitution after alpha-beta-depleted transplantation in children. TCRdb independently ran MiXCR on the PCR reads; one entry per CDR3 protein. The table lists about 540,000 distinct CDR3 sequences, over 25% of them singletons, with just over 35% in the top ten. Sequenced here: PBMCs, sampled before TCRalphabeta/CD19-depleted stem cell transplant. These receptors were collected from a boy younger than two with Wiskott-Aldrich syndrome, due to receive a stem cell transplant. CDR3s include the opening cysteine and the closing phenylalanine or tryptophan. Fields, in order: clone size, V gene, J gene, D gene, CDR3 DNA, CDR3 protein. D genes are given only for firm matches. Rows may omit the clone size; those that give it use once, few, many or a size class.

size: few
V: TRBV6-5
J: TRBJ2-6
D: -
DNA: TGTGCCAGCAGTTACTCAGCAGCCTCTGGGGCCAACGTCCTGACTTTC
CDR3: CASSYSAASGANVLTF

size: -
V: TRBV10-3
J: TRBJ1-6
D: -
DNA: TGTGCCATCAGTCCAGGGGACTCACCCCTCCACTTT
CDR3: CAISPGDSPLHF

size: -
V: TRBV13
J: TRBJ2-2
D: -
DNA: TGTGCCAGCGGTCGGGAGCGTGAAGGCGGGGAGCTGTTTTTT
CDR3: CASGREREGGELFF

size: -
V: TRBV5-1
J: TRBJ2-3
D: -
DNA: TGCGCCAGCAGCTTGGGAGTGGACACAGATACGCAGTATTTT
CDR3: CASSLGVDTDTQYF

size: -
V: TRBV29-1
J: TRBJ2-2
D: TRBD1
DNA: TGCAGCACCGGACAGGGGGCTACCGGGGAGCTGTTTTTT
CDR3: CSTGQGATGELFF

size: -
V: TRBV5-1
J: TRBJ1-5
D: TRBD1
DNA: TGCGCCAGCAGCTTGAAAGGGGGCCAGCCCCAGCATTTT
CDR3: CASSLKGGQPQHF

size: few
V: TRBV12-3/TRBV12-4
J: TRBJ1-2
D: TRBD1
DNA: TGTGCCAGCAGTAGGACCGGGACAGGGGGATCGGGGTATGGCTACACCTTC
CDR3: CASSRTGTGGSGYGYTF

size: -
V: TRBV7-9
J: TRBJ2-1
D: TRBD1
DNA: TGTGCCAGCAGCTTGGCACAGGGGCCCCTTAACAATGAGCAGTTCTTC
CDR3: CASSLAQGPLNNEQFF

size: -
V: TRBV20-1
J: TRBJ2-7
D: TRBD2
DNA: TGCAGTGTAAATAGCGGGAGAGCCCCCTACGAGCAGTACTTC
CDR3: CSVNSGRAPYEQYF

size: few
V: TRBV5-1
J: TRBJ2-7
D: TRBD2
DNA: TGCGCCAGCACATCCCGAGTAGCGGGAACCTACGAGCAGTACTTC
CDR3: CASTSRVAGTYEQYF

size: few
V: TRBV6-5
J: TRBJ2-7
D: TRBD1
DNA: TGTGCCAGCAGTTACTCCGGACAGGGTCGGTACGAGCAGTACTTC
CDR3: CASSYSGQGRYEQYF

size: -
V: TRBV12-3/TRBV12-4
J: TRBJ2-2
D: TRBD1
DNA: TGTGCCAGCAGCGGACAGGGGAAAACCGGGGAGCTGTTTTTT
CDR3: CASSGQGKTGELFF

size: few
V: TRBV6-5
J: TRBJ2-5
D: -
DNA: TGTGCCAGCAGTTACCTTGGACGAAAGGCCCAGTACTTC
CDR3: CASSYLGRKAQYF